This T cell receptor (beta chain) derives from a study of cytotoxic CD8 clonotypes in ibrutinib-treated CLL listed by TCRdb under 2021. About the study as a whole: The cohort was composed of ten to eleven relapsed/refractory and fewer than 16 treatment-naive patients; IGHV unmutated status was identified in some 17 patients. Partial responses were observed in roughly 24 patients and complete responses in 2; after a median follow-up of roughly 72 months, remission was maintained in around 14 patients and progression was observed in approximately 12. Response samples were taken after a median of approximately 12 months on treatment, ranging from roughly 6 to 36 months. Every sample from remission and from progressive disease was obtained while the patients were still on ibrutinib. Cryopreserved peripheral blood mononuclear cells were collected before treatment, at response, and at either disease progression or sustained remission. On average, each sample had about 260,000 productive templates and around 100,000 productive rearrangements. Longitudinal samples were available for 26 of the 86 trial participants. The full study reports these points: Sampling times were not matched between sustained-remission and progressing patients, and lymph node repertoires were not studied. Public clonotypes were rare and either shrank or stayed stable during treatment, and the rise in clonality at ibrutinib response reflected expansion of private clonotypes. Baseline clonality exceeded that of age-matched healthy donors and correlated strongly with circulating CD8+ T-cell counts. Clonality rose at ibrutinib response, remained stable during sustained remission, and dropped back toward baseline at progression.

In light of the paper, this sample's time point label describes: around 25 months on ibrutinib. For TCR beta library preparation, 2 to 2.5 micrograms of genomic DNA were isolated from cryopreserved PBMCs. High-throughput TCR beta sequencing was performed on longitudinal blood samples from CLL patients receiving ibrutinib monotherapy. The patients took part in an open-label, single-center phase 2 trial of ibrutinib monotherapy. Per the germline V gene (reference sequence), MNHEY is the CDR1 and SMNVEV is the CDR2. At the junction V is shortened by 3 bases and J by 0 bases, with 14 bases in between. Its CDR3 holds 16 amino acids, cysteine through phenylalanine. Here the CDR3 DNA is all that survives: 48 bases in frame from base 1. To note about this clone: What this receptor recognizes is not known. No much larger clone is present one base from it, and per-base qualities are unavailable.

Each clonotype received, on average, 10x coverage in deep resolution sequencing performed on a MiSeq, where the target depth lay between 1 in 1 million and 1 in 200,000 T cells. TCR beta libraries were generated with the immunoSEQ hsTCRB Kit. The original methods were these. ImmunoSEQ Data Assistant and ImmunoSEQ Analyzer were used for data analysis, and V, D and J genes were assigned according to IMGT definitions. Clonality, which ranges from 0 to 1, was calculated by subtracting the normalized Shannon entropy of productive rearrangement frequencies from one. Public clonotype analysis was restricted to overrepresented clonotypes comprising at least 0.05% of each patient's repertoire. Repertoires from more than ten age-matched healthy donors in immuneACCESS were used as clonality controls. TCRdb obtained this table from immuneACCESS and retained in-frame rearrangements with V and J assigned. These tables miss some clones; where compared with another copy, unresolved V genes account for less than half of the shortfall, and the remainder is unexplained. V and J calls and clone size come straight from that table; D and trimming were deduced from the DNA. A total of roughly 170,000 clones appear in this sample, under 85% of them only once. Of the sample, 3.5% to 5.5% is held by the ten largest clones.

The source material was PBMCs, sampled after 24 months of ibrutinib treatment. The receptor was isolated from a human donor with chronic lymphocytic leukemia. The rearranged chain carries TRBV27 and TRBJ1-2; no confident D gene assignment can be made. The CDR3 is CASSFRAAATNYGYTF. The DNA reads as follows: TGTGCCAGCAGTTTTAGGGCAGCGGCTACTAACTATGGCTACACCTTC.